The entry below describes one T cell receptor (beta chain). The antigen is undetermined. This sample was included in a study of T cell responses to AZD1222 COVID-19 vaccine. Study results and caveats: The donor cohort was predominantly white British with a female majority, and clonal diversity may have been underestimated. Targets within unmutated variant regions were reportedly found for nearly half of spike-specific TCRs. Sampling captured repertoires only after the peak T cell response. Vaccination with two AZD1222 doses was followed by a rise in Spike-specific TCR breadth and depth.

Generated by immunoSEQ multiplex PCR, the TCRdb table keeps only in-frame clones and is missing some. The sample yields approximately 120,000 clones, approximately 91% seen once. The germline V and J ends were trimmed by 0 bases and 2 bases, with 16 bases remaining between them. The CDR3 is made up of 17 amino acids. The germline CDR1 and CDR2 sequences are SGHTA and FQGTGA. The TCR sequence derives from an adult in good health. The chain has TRBV7-3 and TRBJ1-1; no definite D call. The specimen was peripheral blood, collected on day 0 of AZD1222 vaccination. The CDR3 sequence is CASSLTEGNRENTEAFF. DNA for the CDR3: TGTGCCAGCAGCTTAACAGAGGGTAATAGGGAAAACACTGAAGCTTTCTTT.